The sequence of this T cell receptor beta chain was determined in a study of T cell clonotyping in hematopoietic cell transplantation (dated by TCRdb to about 2021). Context from the whole study: Recipient samples taken before transplant were obtained following cytoreduction. A total of 120 to 150 blood samples were gathered in the study from fewer than 40 consecutive transplant recipients along with their related donors. Patient recruitment ran from late 2015 to early 2017, and follow-up continued until late 2020 or death. Findings and caveats that apply to the study as a whole: Just a small fraction of recipient repertoires overlapped with donor repertoires, and more than 95% appeared de novo at the given depth. Inverse Simpson Index values from donors and from recipients before transplant predicted broader TCR repertoire diversity after transplant. After transplant, TCR diversity in recipients dropped, and pathologically expanded clonotypes climbed progressively between day 30 and day 180. The sample size was limited, and because cells were not sorted, the contributions of CD4 and CD8 repertoires could not be separated.

The time point label, as the study defines it: recipient sample about 28 days before transplant, after cytoreduction. Recipient blood was collected about 28 days before transplant and at days 30, 100 and 180 after transplant. Nuclei Lysis Solution was used to extract genomic DNA from fresh or cryopreserved unfractionated peripheral blood mononuclear cells. Via the germline V gene, CDR1 is LGHNA and CDR2 YSLEER. The V end loses 4 bases and the J end loses 7 bases, and a stretch of 9 bases separates them. Including cysteine and phenylalanine, the CDR3 has 12 amino acids. The CDR3 DNA has 36 bases and is translated from base 1. TCR beta CDR3 regions were amplified from genomic DNA with the immunoSEQ assay, a bias-controlled multiplex PCR using V- and J-specific primers. In a second PCR step, a proprietary barcode and Illumina adapter sequences were attached to the CDR3 amplicons. An Illumina MiSeq instrument was used to sequence the CDR3 libraries. As for the authors' bioinformatics: immunoSEQ Analyzer 3.0 was used for export and quality control, with R Bioconductor and Immunarch used for downstream analyses. Only productive rearrangements in the normalized downsampled data set were used to calculate repertoire metrics. Pathologically expanded clonotypes were defined as those larger than 5 templates in the normalized cohort. The Inverse Simpson Index served as the measure of repertoire diversity. To capture all clonotypes, CMV-specificity analyses were performed on the non-normalized data set. TCRdb retrieved this table from immuneACCESS and kept in-frame rearrangements only. Not all clones are present; in checked studies, unresolved V genes account for under half, and no reason is known for the remainder. The DNA gave D and trimming, while V, J and clone size come from that table. The sample yields 50,000 or so clones; about four fifths were counted once. The top ten hold 4% to 5.5% of the sample.

On this clone: It lacks a known antigen. Nothing much larger sits one base from this clone, and base qualities are not available.

The source was peripheral blood mononuclear cells, collected before stem cell transplant. The TCR was taken from a man aged 60 to 75 with myelodysplastic syndrome. Some clones in this sample may be carry-over from other donors' samples. The sequence is built from TRBV4-3 and TRBJ2-3; the D region possibly corresponds to TRBD1 (6 bases align). The CDR3 has the sequence CASSLGGYTQYF. The nucleotides read TGCGCCAGCAGCCTAGGGGGTTATACGCAGTATTTT.